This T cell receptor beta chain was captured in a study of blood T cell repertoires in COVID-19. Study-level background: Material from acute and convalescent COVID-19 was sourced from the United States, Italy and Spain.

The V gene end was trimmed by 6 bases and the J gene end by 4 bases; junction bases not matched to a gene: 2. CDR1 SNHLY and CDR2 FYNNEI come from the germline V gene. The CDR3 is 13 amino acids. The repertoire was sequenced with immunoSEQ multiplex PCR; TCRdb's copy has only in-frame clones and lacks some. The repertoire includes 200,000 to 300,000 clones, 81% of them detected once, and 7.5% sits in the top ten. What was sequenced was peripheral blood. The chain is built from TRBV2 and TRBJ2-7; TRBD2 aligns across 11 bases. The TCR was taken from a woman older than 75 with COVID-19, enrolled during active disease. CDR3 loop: CASRTSGIYEQYF. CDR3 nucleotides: TGTGCCAGCAGGACTAGCGGGATTTACGAGCAGTACTTC.